The sequence of this T cell receptor (beta chain) was determined in a study of radiotherapy plus CTLA-4 blockade in lung cancer. Study background: With 25% to 35% of patients having disease control, objective responses were seen in approximately 17%. Findings of the study overall: Early blood T cell clone changes and increased post-radiation serum interferon-beta were reportedly the strongest response predictors. TCR clones of tumor origin grew in blood after radiotherapy plus ipilimumab.

Details on this clone: Its antigen remains unidentified.

In germline, CDR1 is MNHNS, CDR2 SASEGT. Trimming left V 3 bases short and J 4 bases short, with 16 bases between. This CDR3 region has 15 residues. The data were produced by immunoSEQ multiplex PCR, yet TCRdb's version contains in-frame clones alone and is incomplete. The sample carries tens of thousands of clones, roughly 80% recorded once. The receptor comes from a human donor with non-small cell lung cancer who had a complete response to radiotherapy plus ipilimumab. The input for sequencing was peripheral blood, taken from a patient treated with radiotherapy plus ipilimumab. The J gene is TRBJ2-7, the V gene TRBV6-1, with D perhaps matching TRBD2 (6 bases). This chain's CDR3 is CASSEGGSTAYEQYV. The CDR3 DNA reads as TGTGCCAGCAGTGAGGGGGGTAGCACGGCGTACGAGCAGTACGTC.